One sample yielded the 10 T cell receptor beta chains listed below, sequenced in a study of cytomegalovirus exposure and HLA in healthy donors. The PCR ran on 60 Vbeta and 13 Jbeta primers. The method was immunoSEQ multiplex PCR; TCRdb's version includes in-frame clones alone and lacks a portion of them. The sample contains 50,000 or so clones, 70% to 75% of which appear only once. Sequencing used PBMCs. The receptor source for this set is a man aged 35-49 years in good health and CMV-seropositive.

The chain links TRBV7-2 to TRBJ1-5; no clear D. CDR3 length: 16 amino acids. Germline loops: CDR1 SGHTA, CDR2 FQGNSA. Trimming removed 2 bases at V and 1 base at J, with 12 bases between. The CDR3 protein is CASSLSTRSSNQPQHF. DNA for the CDR3: TGTGCCAGCAGCTTAAGTACGCGGTCCAGCAATCAGCCCCAGCATTTT.

The chain links TRBV10-1 to TRBJ2-7, with a weak D call TRBD2 (5 bases). Trimming took 5 bases from V and 6 from J, leaving 14 bases between them. The CDR3 runs to 13 residues. CDR1 is WNHNN, CDR2 SYGVQD, per germline (reference sequence). CDR3 protein: CASSRSGFSEQYF. The CDR3, as DNA: TGCGCCAGCAGTCGGTCGGGGTTCTCCGAGCAGTACTTC.

The gene calls are TRBV7-2 and TRBJ1-2; TRBD1 agrees at 10 bases. The CDR3 covers 15 residues. After removal of 5 bases from V and 5 bases from J, the junction contained 8 bases not matched to a gene. Germline V gene sequence: CDR1 SGHTA, CDR2 FQGNSA. CDR3 amino acids: CASSPRQGARYGYTF. CDR3 in DNA: TGTGCCAGCAGCCCCCGACAGGGGGCGAGGTATGGCTACACCTTC. The entire variable domain, with the rest obtained from reference TRBV7-2 and TRBJ1-2, is as follows: GAGVSQSPSNKVTEKGKDVELRCDPISGHTALYWYRQSLGQGLEFLIYFQGNSAPDKSGLPSDRFSAERTGGSVSTLTIQRTQQEDSAVYLCASSPRQGARYGYTFGSGTRLTVV.

In the case of this clone: Other DNA sequences in the same sample also yield this CDR3. V is TRBV30 and J is TRBJ1-6, with a tentative D call TRBD1 (5 bases). V was trimmed by 2 bases and J by 9 bases, leaving 14 bases between them. Germline V gene lookup returns CDR1 GTSNPN and CDR2 SVGIG (reference sequence). CDR3 size: 14 residues. Written as DNA, the CDR3 is TGTGCCTGGAGTAGTGGAGGGGTCCGTTCACCCCTCCACTTT. This gives the protein CAWSSGGVRSPLHF.

This rearrangement joins TRBV7-8 to TRBJ1-2, with TRBD1 matching 7 bases. The CDR3 has 15 residues. Trimming removed 0 bases from V and 4 bases from J; junction bases left unmatched: 5. Per the germline V gene, CDR1 is SGHVS and CDR2 is FQNEAQ. This CDR3 reads CASSLADRRSYGYTF. In DNA, the CDR3 is TGTGCCAGCAGCTTAGCGGACAGGCGGAGCTATGGCTACACCTTC.

In its sample, this clone was seen once. The chain recombines TRBV2 with TRBJ2-3; possibly TRBD2 for D (5 bases). The CDR3 has 13 residues. Deletions cut 2 bases from V and 4 bases from J, with 7 bases between. In germline, CDR1 is SNHLY, CDR2 FYNNEI. The CDR3 region has the DNA TGTGCCAGCAGTGAACTAGCAGCAGATACGCAGTATTTT. Residues: CASSELAADTQYF.

The chain couples TRBV10-2 to TRBJ1-1; D not resolved. With 3 bases removed from V and 1 base from J, the gap between germline ends came to 9 bases. The CDR3 has 14 amino acids. CDR1 and CDR2 from the germline V gene are WSHSY and SAAADI. The CDR3 nucleotides read TGCGCCAGCAGTGACTCAGGCGAGAACACTGAAGCTTTCTTT. Translating it yields CASSDSGENTEAFF.

This clone has a single count. This chain links TRBV29-1 with TRBJ2-3; maybe TRBD1 (6 bases). Trimming removed 4 bases at V and 1 base at J, with 21 bases between. CDR3 length equals 17 residues. Germline loops: CDR1 SQVTM, CDR2 ANQGSEA. The CDR3: CSVGRGLQGFGTDTQYF. The CDR3 DNA is TGCAGCGTTGGTCGGGGATTACAGGGTTTTGGCACAGATACGCAGTATTTT.

V is TRBV10-1 and J is TRBJ2-3; TRBD1 matches 9 bases. Germline lookup yields CDR1 WNHNN and CDR2 SYGVQD (reference sequence). CDR3 length: 16 residues. J was trimmed by 3 bases and V by 0 bases; bases with no gene match: 4. The CDR3 reads CASSESMGQGTDTQYF. DNA for the CDR3: TGCGCCAGCAGTGAGTCGATGGGACAGGGAACAGATACGCAGTATTTT.

This rearrangement joins TRBV7-9 to TRBJ1-2; 7 nucleotides line up with TRBD1. The CDR3 loop spans 12 amino acids. Germline CDR1 reads SEHNR; CDR2 reads FQNEAQ (reference sequence). The V and J ends lost 7 bases and 3 bases, in that order; junction bases with no gene match: 2. In nucleotides, the CDR3 is TGTGCCAGCACACAGGGGCACTATGGCTACACCTTC. Translated: CASTQGHYGYTF.